The subject of this entry is one TCR beta chain. This specimen belongs to a study of blood T cell repertoires in COVID-19. Trimming took off 3 bases at V and 5 bases at J, with 17 bases between the two ends. CDR3 length equals 15 residues. Germline-derived CDR1 and CDR2 are SGHTS and YDEGEE. The assay was immunoSEQ multiplex PCR, and TCRdb's table has in-frame clones only and misses some. The profile covers over 130,000 clones, with approximately 84% appearing a single time and 3% to 3.5% taken by the ten largest. The sequence came from a woman aged 45-59 years with acute COVID-19. Specimen: PBMCs or T cells enriched from blood (not recorded which). The V gene is TRBV5-8, the J gene TRBJ1-1; TRBD1 is a possible D gene (6 bases). In DNA, the CDR3 is TGTGCCAGCAGCTCGACCCGAACAGGGTGGACTGAAGCTTTCTTT. Its protein product is CASSSTRTGWTEAFF.